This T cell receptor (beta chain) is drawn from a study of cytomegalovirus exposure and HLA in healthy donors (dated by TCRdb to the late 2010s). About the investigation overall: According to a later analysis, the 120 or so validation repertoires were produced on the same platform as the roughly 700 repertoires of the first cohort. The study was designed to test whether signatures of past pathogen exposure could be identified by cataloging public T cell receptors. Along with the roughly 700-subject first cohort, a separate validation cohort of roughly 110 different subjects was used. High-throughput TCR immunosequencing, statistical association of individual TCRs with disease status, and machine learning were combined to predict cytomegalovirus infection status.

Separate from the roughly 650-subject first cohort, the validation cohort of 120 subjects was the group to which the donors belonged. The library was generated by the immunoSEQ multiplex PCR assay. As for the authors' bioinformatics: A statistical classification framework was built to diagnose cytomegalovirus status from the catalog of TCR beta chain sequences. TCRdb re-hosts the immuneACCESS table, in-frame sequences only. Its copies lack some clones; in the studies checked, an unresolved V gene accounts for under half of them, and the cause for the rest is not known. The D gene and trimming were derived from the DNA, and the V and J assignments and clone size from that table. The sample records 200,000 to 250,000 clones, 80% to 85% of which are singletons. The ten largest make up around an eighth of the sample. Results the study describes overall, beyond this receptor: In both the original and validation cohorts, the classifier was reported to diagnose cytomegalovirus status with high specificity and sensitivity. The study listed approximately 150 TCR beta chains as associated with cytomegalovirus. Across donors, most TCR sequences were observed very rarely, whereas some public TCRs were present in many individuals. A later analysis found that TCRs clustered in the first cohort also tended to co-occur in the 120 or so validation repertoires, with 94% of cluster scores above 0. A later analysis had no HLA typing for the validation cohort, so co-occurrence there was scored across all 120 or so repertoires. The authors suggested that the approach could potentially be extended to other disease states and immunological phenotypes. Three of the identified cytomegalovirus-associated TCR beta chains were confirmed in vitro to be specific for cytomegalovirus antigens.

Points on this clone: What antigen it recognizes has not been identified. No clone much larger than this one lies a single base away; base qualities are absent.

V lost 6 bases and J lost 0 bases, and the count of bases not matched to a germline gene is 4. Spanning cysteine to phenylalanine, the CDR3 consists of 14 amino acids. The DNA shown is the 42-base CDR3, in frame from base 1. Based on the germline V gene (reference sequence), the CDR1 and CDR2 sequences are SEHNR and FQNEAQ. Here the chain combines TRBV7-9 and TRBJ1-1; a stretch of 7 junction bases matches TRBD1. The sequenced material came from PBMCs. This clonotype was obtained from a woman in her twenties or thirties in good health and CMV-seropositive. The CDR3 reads CASRPGTVNTEAFF. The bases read TGTGCCAGCAGACCCGGGACAGTGAACACTGAAGCTTTCTTT.